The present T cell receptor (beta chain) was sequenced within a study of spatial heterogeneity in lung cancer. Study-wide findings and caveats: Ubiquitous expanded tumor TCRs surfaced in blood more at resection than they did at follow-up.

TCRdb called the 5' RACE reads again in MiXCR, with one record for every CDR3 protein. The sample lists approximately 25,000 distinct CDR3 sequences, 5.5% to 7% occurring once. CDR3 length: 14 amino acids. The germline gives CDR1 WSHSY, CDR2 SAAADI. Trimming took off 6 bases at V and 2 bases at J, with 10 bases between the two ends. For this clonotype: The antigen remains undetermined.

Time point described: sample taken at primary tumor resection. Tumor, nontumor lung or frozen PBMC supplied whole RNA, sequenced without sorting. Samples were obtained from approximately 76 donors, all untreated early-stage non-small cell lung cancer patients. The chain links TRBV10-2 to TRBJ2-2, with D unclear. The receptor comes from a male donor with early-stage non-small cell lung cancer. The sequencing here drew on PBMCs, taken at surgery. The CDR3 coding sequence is TGCGCCAGCAGCTCCTTCCTAAACACCGGGGAGCTGTTTTTT. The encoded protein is CASSSFLNTGELFF.